The 12 T cell receptor beta chains below come from one sample, sequenced in a study of CD8 T cells in Susac syndrome. RNA was extracted with the RNeasy kit, and a quantity of roughly 0.5 to 1 ug was reverse transcribed using random hexamers. TCRdb reprocessed the immunoSEQ multiplex PCR reads with MiXCR, giving one entry per CDR3 protein. The top ten clones hold around 0.5% of a sample with tens of thousands of distinct CDR3 sequences, 91% of them seen once. What was sequenced was CD8+ T cells from PBMCs. The receptor set was obtained from a human donor with multiple sclerosis.

The chain combines TRBV9 with TRBJ2-7; perhaps TRBD2 as D (5 bases). CDR1 is SGDLS and CDR2 is YYNGEE in the germline V gene. The length of the CDR3 is 13 residues. The V end lost 0 bases, the J end lost 6 bases, and 10 bases lay between the germline ends. The CDR3 DNA reads TGTGCCAGCAGCGTAGACGGGGTCGCCGAGCAGTACTTC. Translated, it gives CASSVDGVAEQYF.

The V call is TRBV7-9, the J call TRBJ2-7; weak D call: TRBD1 (6 bases). Germline V gene data show CDR1 as SEHNR and CDR2 as FQNEAQ (reference sequence). Trimming took 5 bases from V and 2 from J, leaving 13 bases between them. The CDR3 consists of 14 residues. The CDR3 here is CASSPTGQTYEQYF. The CDR3 DNA sequence: TGTGCCAGCAGCCCCACAGGGCAAACCTACGAGCAGTACTTC.

Only one count was recorded for this clonotype. This chain joins TRBV7-8 and TRBJ2-6, with D possibly TRBD1 on 6 matching bases. Germline CDR1 SGHVS, CDR2 FQNEAQ. The length of the CDR3 is 15 residues. V lost 5 bases and J 11 bases, leaving 19 bases between the germline ends. CDR3 in amino acids: CASSPRGSIGDVLTF. The CDR3 DNA reads TGTGCCAGCAGCCCCAGGGGCTCTATTGGCGACGTCCTGACTTTC.

The chain carries TRBV19 and TRBJ2-4, with TRBD1 identical over 9 bases. With 3 bases clipped from V and 7 bases from J, the junction kept 4 bases outside the gene matches. Germline V lookup: CDR1 LNHDA, CDR2 SQIVND (reference sequence). This CDR3 is built from 14 residues. The chain's CDR3 is CASSMVGTGNIQYF. The CDR3 bases are TGTGCCAGTAGTATGGTGGGGACAGGGAACATTCAGTACTTC.

This clonotype occurred once. The chain recombines TRBV27 with TRBJ2-1; D unresolved. V was pared by 2 bases and J by 9 bases, with 8 bases between. CDR3 length: 12 residues. Per the germline V gene, CDR1 is MNHEY and CDR2 is SMNVEV (reference sequence). The CDR3 reads CASSLPSFEQFF. In DNA, the CDR3 is TGTGCCAGCAGTTTACCCTCCTTTGAGCAGTTCTTC.

This clonotype was seen only once. The V and J genes are TRBV5-4 and TRBJ2-1; D is possibly TRBD1 or TRBD2 (5 bases each). The germline V gene has CDR1 SGHNT and CDR2 YYREEE (reference sequence). The CDR3 is 13 residues long. The ends were cut back, 0 bases at V and 6 bases at J, with 7 bases in the middle. DNA for the CDR3: TGTGCCAGCAGCTTGGGGGGGACCAATGAGCAGTTCTTC. Encoded protein: CASSLGGTNEQFF.

The J gene is TRBJ2-1, the V gene TRBV5-1; 11 bases match TRBD2. Per germline, CDR1 SGHRS and CDR2 YFSETQ. The CDR3 loop spans 16 amino acids. Trimming took 2 bases from V and 4 from J; bases not matched to a gene: 5. The CDR3, as DNA: TGCGCCAGCAGCTTTGGTCTAGCGGGAGGATACAATGAGCAGTTCTTC. It is translated as CASSFGLAGGYNEQFF. The full variable domain, rest sourced from reference TRBV5-1 and TRBJ2-1, is KAGVTQTPRYLIKTRGQQVTLSCSPISGHRSVSWYQQTPGQGLQFLFEYFSETQRNKGNFPGRFSGRQFSNSRSEMNVSTLELGDSALYLCASSFGLAGGYNEQFFGPGTRLTVL.

The rearrangement uses TRBV28 and TRBJ2-7, with D possibly TRBD2 on 6 matching bases. In germline, CDR1 is MDHEN, CDR2 SYDVKM. The CDR3 is made up of 13 amino acids. V was trimmed by 10 bases and J by 0 bases, leaving 13 bases between them. CDR3 amino acids: CAISGLNSYEQYF. CDR3 sequence (DNA): TGTGCCATAAGCGGGCTAAACTCCTACGAGCAGTACTTC.

This chain connects TRBV9 to TRBJ2-5; 9 bases agree with TRBD1. V lost 0 bases, J lost 4 bases, and 4 bases stayed unmatched. The germline V gene encodes CDR1 SGDLS and CDR2 YYNGEE. The CDR3 has 15 amino acids. CDR3 sequence: CASSVAPGQGETQYF. The CDR3 coding sequence is TGTGCCAGCAGCGTAGCCCCGGGACAGGGAGAGACCCAGTACTTC.

A word on this clonotype: This likely comes from a read error, as the CDR3 has no conserved phenylalanine or tryptophan at its end. The chain uses TRBV7-2 and TRBJ1-1; maybe TRBD1 (6 bases). The CDR3 has 13 residues. Germline CDR1 SGHTA, CDR2 FQGNSA. The V and J ends lost 1 base and 7 bases respectively, with 10 bases between them. The CDR3 DNA is TGTGCCAGCAGCTTAGGGGGGCTCCTTGAAGCTTTCGTT. This translates into CASSLGGLLEAFV.

The J gene is TRBJ1-2, the V gene TRBV6-6, with 8 nucleotides matching TRBD1. The V gene's germline CDR1 is MNHNY and CDR2 SVGAGI (reference sequence). V was clipped by 5 bases and J by 4 bases; unmatched bases: 9. The CDR3 runs 15 residues. This CDR3 is CASSPQGASSYGYTF. The CDR3 region has the DNA TGTGCCAGCAGTCCGCAGGGGGCTAGTAGCTATGGCTACACCTTC.

CDR3 residues: CASSDLTANTEAFF. CDR3 nucleotides: TGTGCCAGCAGTGACCTGACAGCGAACACTGAAGCTTTCTTT. This chain links TRBV6-1 with TRBJ1-1; weak D call: TRBD1 (5 bases). In germline, CDR1 is MNHNS, CDR2 SASEGT. Trimming removed 3 bases from V and 1 base from J, with 9 bases in between. The CDR3 has 14 residues.